This is a list of T cell receptor beta chains from one sample in a study of blood T cell repertoires in COVID-19. Measured with immunoSEQ multiplex PCR; TCRdb has only the in-frame clones, and not every one. The table lists about 350,000 clones, 87% of them singletons, with roughly 8.9% in the top ten. The sample comprised peripheral blood. The source of these receptors is a man in his thirties or forties with COVID-19, enrolled during active disease. Each CDR3 is given with its conserved first and last residue. A D gene is named only where the DNA matches it firmly. The listing skips clone size in some rows; elsewhere it reads once, few, many or a size class.

DNA,CDR3,D,J,V,size
TGTGCCAGCTCACCACCGGATCTAGCGGAGGGGGGAGATACGCAGTATTTT,CASSPPDLAEGGDTQYF,-,TRBJ2-3,TRBV18,-
TGTGCCAGCAGCCATCCCCCCGGCAGGATCTATGGCTACACCTTC,CASSHPPGRIYGYTF,-,TRBJ1-2,TRBV14,-
TGTGCCAGCAGTTACAGGGCTAGCGGGTACGAGCAGTACTTC,CASSYRASGYEQYF,TRBD2,TRBJ2-7,TRBV6-2/TRBV6-3,-
TGTGCCAGCAGCTTTTTTCGCAGTCAGCCCCAGCATTTT,CASSFFRSQPQHF,-,TRBJ1-5,TRBV7-2,-
TGTGCCAGCTCACCACCGGGGCAGATCTATGGCTACACCTTC,CASSPPGQIYGYTF,-,TRBJ1-2,TRBV18,few
TGTGCCAGCAGTGAACGGGACAGCGGTGGCTACACCTTC,CASSERDSGGYTF,TRBD1,TRBJ1-2,TRBV2,few
TGCAGTGCTAGTCCCCAACACACGAACTATGGCTACACCTTC,CSASPQHTNYGYTF,-,TRBJ1-2,TRBV20-1,-
TGCGCCAGCAGCTTGGGGACTAGCGGGCGCTCCTACGAGCAGTACTTC,CASSLGTSGRSYEQYF,TRBD2,TRBJ2-7,TRBV5-1,-
TGTGCCAGCAGCTCCGTCACAGGAGGGGGGGCTCGGTACAATGAGCAGTTCTTC,CASSSVTGGGARYNEQFF,-,TRBJ2-1,TRBV9,-
TGTGCCAGCAGCTTAGTAGCTAGCCCCGTCGGAGATACGCAGTATTTT,CASSLVASPVGDTQYF,-,TRBJ2-3,TRBV7-2,-
TGTGCCAGCAGCGAAAGAGGGAGATGGACCGGGGAGCTGTTTTTT,CASSERGRWTGELFF,-,TRBJ2-2,TRBV7-9,-
TGCGCCAGCAGCTTGGCCATAGGGGGCGCCGGTCGCGGCTACACCTTC,CASSLAIGGAGRGYTF,TRBD1,TRBJ1-2,TRBV5-1,-
TGTGCCAGCAGCCAAGGATCTGTCAGCTCCTACGAGCAGTACTTC,CASSQGSVSSYEQYF,-,TRBJ2-7,TRBV3-1/TRBV3-2,few
TGTGCCAGCAGTTACTCGATGGGGGGCCTAGCGGATAATGAAAAACTGTTTTTT,CASSYSMGGLADNEKLFF,-,TRBJ1-4,TRBV6-2/TRBV6-3,-
TGTGCCACGACTAGCCAAGAGACCCAGTACTTC,CATTSQETQYF,-,TRBJ2-5,TRBV28,once
TGTGCCAGTAGTGCTAGCGGGAGGTCCTACGAGCAGTACTTC,CASSASGRSYEQYF,TRBD2,TRBJ2-7,TRBV19,-
TGTGCCAGCAGCCAAAATTCACTTATTGAGCAGTTCTTC,CASSQNSLIEQFF,-,TRBJ2-1,TRBV3-1/TRBV3-2,once
TGTGCCAGCCTACAGGGTTGGGATTCACCCCTCCACTTT,CASLQGWDSPLHF,-,TRBJ1-6,TRBV2,-
TGTGCCAGCAGCTCATTAGCGGGAGTGGCCGGGGAGCTGTTTTTT,CASSSLAGVAGELFF,TRBD2,TRBJ2-2,TRBV7-6,few
TGCGCCAGCAGTGACAGGGGTGGTGAGCAGTTCTTC,CASSDRGGEQFF,TRBD1,TRBJ2-1,TRBV5-1,-
TGTGCCAGCAGTTACGGCCGCTCTGGAAACACCATATATTTT,CASSYGRSGNTIYF,-,TRBJ1-3,TRBV6-5,-
TGTGCCAGCAGCCTAATCCCGGAGGACTATGGCTACACCTTC,CASSLIPEDYGYTF,-,TRBJ1-2,TRBV11-2,few
TGCAGCGTTGAAAAAGGGGGCTCTGGGGCCAACGTCCTGACTTTC,CSVEKGGSGANVLTF,-,TRBJ2-6,TRBV29-1,-
TGTGCCAGCAGCCCCGGACAGTCCTACGAGCAGTACTTC,CASSPGQSYEQYF,-,TRBJ2-7,TRBV7-3,-
TGTGCCAGCAGCCAGACAGGGGGGACACTTACCGGCTACACCTTC,CASSQTGGTLTGYTF,TRBD1,TRBJ1-2,TRBV6-5,-
TGTGCCAGCAGCGTCAACAGGGGGACGAACACTGAAGCTTTCTTT,CASSVNRGTNTEAFF,TRBD1,TRBJ1-1,TRBV6-5,-
TGTGCCAGCAGCCGGGCTCCCTATCAGGGGAACTACGAGCAGTACTTC,CASSRAPYQGNYEQYF,-,TRBJ2-7,TRBV7-2,-
TGTGCCATCAGCCCTAGCGGGGGGTCAGATACGCAGTATTTT,CAISPSGGSDTQYF,TRBD2,TRBJ2-3,TRBV10-3,-
TGTGCCAGTACCGTTCTACCTGGAAACACCATATATTTT,CASTVLPGNTIYF,-,TRBJ1-3,TRBV19,-
TGTGCCAGCCTGGGACAGCGGGCAGCCTATGGCTACACCTTC,CASLGQRAAYGYTF,TRBD1,TRBJ1-2,TRBV28,-
TGTGCCAGCAGTTCCCAGGGGGCTTACACTGAAGCTTTCTTT,CASSSQGAYTEAFF,TRBD1,TRBJ1-1,TRBV2,-
TGTGCCAGCAGTGGGGCCAGGGGTAATGAAAAACTGTTTTTT,CASSGARGNEKLFF,-,TRBJ1-4,TRBV2,once
TGCGCCAGCAGCCAAAACTCCCGGACTAGCGGGAGTAATGAGCAGTTCTTC,CASSQNSRTSGSNEQFF,TRBD2,TRBJ2-1,TRBV4-3,-
TGTGCCAGCAGCGACACTAGCGGGAAGGTCACAGATACGCAGTATTTT,CASSDTSGKVTDTQYF,TRBD2,TRBJ2-3,TRBV7-8,-
TGTGCCAGCAGCCAAGAGACTAGCGGGTCTTATACGCAGTATTTT,CASSQETSGSYTQYF,TRBD2,TRBJ2-3,TRBV4-2,-
TGTGCCAGCAGCTTGGCGACCCAGGGTTCCGGTGGCTACACCTTC,CASSLATQGSGGYTF,-,TRBJ1-2,TRBV5-4,-
TGTGCCAGCAGTGATAGGCAGGGGGCTGACACTGAAGCTTTCTTT,CASSDRQGADTEAFF,TRBD1,TRBJ1-1,TRBV2,-
TGTGCCACCAGCAGAGAACCCGGGGTAGCGGGAGTGTTCTCCTACGAGCAGTACTTC,CATSREPGVAGVFSYEQYF,TRBD2,TRBJ2-7,TRBV15,-
TGTGCCAGCAGTTTAAAGGTCTCGAGACAGGGGGCCTATGGCTACACCTTC,CASSLKVSRQGAYGYTF,TRBD1,TRBJ1-2,TRBV27,-
TGTGCCAGCACCGATCGGACAGGGGTCGGCACCGGGGAGCTGTTTTTT,CASTDRTGVGTGELFF,TRBD1,TRBJ2-2,TRBV7-6,-
TGTGCCAGCAGTGTGGGGGGAGGGTTGGGCAATCAGCCCCAGCATTTT,CASSVGGGLGNQPQHF,-,TRBJ1-5,TRBV6-2/TRBV6-3,-
TGTGCCAGCAGCGTAGATCTTGTGAGGGGAGGGCAAGAGACCCAGTACTTC,CASSVDLVRGGQETQYF,TRBD2,TRBJ2-5,TRBV9,-
TGCGCCAGCAGCGAGGGACTAGCAACCGGGGAGCTGTTTTTT,CASSEGLATGELFF,TRBD2,TRBJ2-2,TRBV5-1,-
TGTGCCAGCAGCCCCACCTCAGGGAAAGCTGAAGCTTTCTTT,CASSPTSGKAEAFF,-,TRBJ1-1,TRBV3-1/TRBV3-2,-
TGTGCCACTTCGACAGCTGGGGGGGAGACCCAGTACTTC,CATSTAGGETQYF,-,TRBJ2-5,TRBV14,-
TGTGCCAGCAGCCAAGATACATCGAACACTGAAGCTTTCTTT,CASSQDTSNTEAFF,-,TRBJ1-1,TRBV3-1/TRBV3-2,-
TGTGCCAGCAGCCCCCGAACATCCTCCTACGAGCAGTACTTC,CASSPRTSSYEQYF,-,TRBJ2-7,TRBV9,-
TGTGCCAGCAGTGACTCGGCAGGGGGCCGAGAGACCCAGTACTTC,CASSDSAGGRETQYF,TRBD1,TRBJ2-5,TRBV6-4,once
TGTGCCAGCAGCCCTGGACTAGCGAACAATGAGCAGTTCTTC,CASSPGLANNEQFF,TRBD2,TRBJ2-1,TRBV7-2,-
TGTGCCAGCAGTCGGACACAAGATACGCAGTATTTT,CASSRTQDTQYF,-,TRBJ2-3,TRBV9,-
TGTGCCAGCAGTTTCGCCGGGACAGGGGACACTGAAGCTTTCTTT,CASSFAGTGDTEAFF,TRBD1,TRBJ1-1,TRBV27,-
TGCGCCAGCAGCTTGGCCGGGGAGCCCTTCTCTGGGGCCAACGTCCTGACTTTC,CASSLAGEPFSGANVLTF,-,TRBJ2-6,TRBV5-1,few
TGTGCCAGCACCATCTTTGGTAGCTCCTACAATGAGCAGTTCTTC,CASTIFGSSYNEQFF,-,TRBJ2-1,TRBV7-9,many
TGTGCCAGCAGTTACCCACAGGGGGTGGTGGGGACCCAGTACTTC,CASSYPQGVVGTQYF,TRBD1,TRBJ2-5,TRBV6-5,-
TGCAGCGCAGGACAGGGGTTGAACACTGAAGCTTTCTTT,CSAGQGLNTEAFF,TRBD1,TRBJ1-1,TRBV29-1,-
TGCGCCAGCAGCTTGGTTTCTAGCGGGAGTAGGCAAGAGACCCAGTACTTC,CASSLVSSGSRQETQYF,TRBD2,TRBJ2-5,TRBV5-1,-